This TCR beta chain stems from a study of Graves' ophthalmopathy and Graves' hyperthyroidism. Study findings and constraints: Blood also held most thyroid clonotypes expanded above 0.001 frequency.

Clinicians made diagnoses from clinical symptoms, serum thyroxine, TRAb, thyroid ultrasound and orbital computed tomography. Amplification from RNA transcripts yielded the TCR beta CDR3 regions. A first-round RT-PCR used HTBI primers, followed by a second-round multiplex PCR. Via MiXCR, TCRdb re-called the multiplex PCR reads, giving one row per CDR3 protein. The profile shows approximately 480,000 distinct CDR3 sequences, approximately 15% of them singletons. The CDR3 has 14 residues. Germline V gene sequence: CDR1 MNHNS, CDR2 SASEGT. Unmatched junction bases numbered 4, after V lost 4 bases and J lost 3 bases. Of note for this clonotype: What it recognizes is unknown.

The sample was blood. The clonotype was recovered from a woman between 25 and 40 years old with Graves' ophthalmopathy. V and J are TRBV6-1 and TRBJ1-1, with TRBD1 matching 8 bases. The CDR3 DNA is TGTGCCAGCAGTGGAAAACAGGGGGACACTGAAGCTTTCTTT. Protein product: CASSGKQGDTEAFF.